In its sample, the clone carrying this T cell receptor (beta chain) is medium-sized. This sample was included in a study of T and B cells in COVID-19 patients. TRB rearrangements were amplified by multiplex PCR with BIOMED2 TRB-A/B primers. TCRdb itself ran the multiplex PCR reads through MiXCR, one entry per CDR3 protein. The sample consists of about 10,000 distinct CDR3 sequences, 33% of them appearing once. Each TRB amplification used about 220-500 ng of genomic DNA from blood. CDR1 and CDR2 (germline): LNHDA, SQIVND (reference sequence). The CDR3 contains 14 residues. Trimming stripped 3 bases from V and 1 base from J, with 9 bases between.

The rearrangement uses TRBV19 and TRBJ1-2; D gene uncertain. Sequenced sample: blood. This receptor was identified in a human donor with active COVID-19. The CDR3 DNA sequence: TGTGCCAGTAGTATTCTGGCGGGTAACTATGGCTACACCTTC. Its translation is CASSILAGNYGYTF.